The clone carrying this T cell receptor (beta chain) was observed a few times. Its cognate antigen is unknown. Trimming cost V 0 bases and J 5 bases, with 12 bases left between them. Germline V gives CDR1 SGDLS, CDR2 YYNGEE. The length of the CDR3 is 15 residues. The data are from a study of PD-L1 blockade in urothelial cancer. Study details: Administration of atezolizumab to patients began at some point between 2013 and 2014, at 1,200 mg intravenously every 3 weeks. Timepoints chosen for blood analysis were 3 weeks (second dose) and 6 weeks after treatment start. Specimens of blood held a median count of 141,255 T cells. Findings and limits, study-wide: Durable-benefit patients expanded tumor-associated blood clones more at 3 weeks.

Using immunoSEQ multiplex PCR, the repertoire was profiled, and TCRdb retains in-frame clones only, with some absent. The sample includes fewer than 130,000 clones, about 85% of them seen just once. The chain carries TRBV9 and TRBJ2-4; D might be TRBD1 (6 bases). This specimen consisted of PBMCs, obtained around atezolizumab (anti-PD-L1) treatment. This clonotype was sampled from a man in his fifties with urothelial cancer. The CDR3 bases are TGTGCCAGCAGCGTAGGGGGGCACGAAGAAAACATTCAGTACTTC. It codes for CASSVGGHEENIQYF.